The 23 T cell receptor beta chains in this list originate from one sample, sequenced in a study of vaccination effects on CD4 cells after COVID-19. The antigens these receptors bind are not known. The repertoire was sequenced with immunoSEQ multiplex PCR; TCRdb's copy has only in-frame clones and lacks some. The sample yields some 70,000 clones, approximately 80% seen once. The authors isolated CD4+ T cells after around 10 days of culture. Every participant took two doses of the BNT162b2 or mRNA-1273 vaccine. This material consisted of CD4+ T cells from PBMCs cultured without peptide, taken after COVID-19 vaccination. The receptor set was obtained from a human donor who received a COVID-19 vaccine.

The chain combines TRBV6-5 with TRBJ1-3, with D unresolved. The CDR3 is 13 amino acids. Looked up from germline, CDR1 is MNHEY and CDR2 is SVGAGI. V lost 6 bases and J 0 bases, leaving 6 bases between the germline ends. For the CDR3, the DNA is TGTGCCAGCAGAGTCTACTCTGGAAACACCATATATTTT. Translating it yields CASRVYSGNTIYF.

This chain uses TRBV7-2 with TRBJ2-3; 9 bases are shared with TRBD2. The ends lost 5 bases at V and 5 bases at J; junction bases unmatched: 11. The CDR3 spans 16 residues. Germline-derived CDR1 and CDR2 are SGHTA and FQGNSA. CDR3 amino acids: CASSPGGLAGIDTQYF. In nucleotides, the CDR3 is TGTGCCAGCAGCCCGGGGGGGCTAGCGGGGATAGATACGCAGTATTTT.

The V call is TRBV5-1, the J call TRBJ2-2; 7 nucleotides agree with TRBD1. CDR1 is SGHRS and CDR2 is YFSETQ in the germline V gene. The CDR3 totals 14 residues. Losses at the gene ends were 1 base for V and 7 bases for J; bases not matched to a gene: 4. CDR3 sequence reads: CASSLKQGYGELFF. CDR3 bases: TGCGCCAGCAGCTTGAAACAGGGGTACGGGGAGCTGTTTTTT.

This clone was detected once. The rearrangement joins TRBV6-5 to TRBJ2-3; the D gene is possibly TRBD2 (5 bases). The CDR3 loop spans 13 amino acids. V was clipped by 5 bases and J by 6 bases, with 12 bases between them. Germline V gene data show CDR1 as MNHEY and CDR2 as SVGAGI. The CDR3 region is CASSRPGMDTQYF. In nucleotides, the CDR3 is TGTGCCAGCAGTCGGCCGGGGATGGATACGCAGTATTTT.

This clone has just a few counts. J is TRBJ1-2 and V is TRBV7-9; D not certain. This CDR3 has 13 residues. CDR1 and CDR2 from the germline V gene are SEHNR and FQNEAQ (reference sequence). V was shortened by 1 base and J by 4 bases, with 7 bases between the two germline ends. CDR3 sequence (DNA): TGTGCCAGCAGCTTAGGGGCAGTCTATGGCTACACCTTC. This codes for CASSLGAVYGYTF.

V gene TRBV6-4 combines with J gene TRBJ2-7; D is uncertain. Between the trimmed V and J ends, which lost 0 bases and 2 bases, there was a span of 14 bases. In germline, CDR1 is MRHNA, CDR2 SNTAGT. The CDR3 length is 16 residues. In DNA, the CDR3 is TGTGCCAGCAGTGACTCGAAGGTCGGACGGACCTACGAGCAGTACGTC. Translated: CASSDSKVGRTYEQYV.

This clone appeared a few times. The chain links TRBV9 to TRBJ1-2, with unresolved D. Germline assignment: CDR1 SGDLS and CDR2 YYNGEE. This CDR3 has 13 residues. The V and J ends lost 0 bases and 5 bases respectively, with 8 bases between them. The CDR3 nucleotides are TGTGCCAGCAGCGTAGTAACGGGATATGGCTACACCTTC. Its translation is CASSVVTGYGYTF.

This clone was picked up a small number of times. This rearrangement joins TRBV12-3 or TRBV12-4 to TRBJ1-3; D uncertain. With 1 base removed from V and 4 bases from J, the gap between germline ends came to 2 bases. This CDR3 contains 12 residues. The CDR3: CASSLVGNTIYF. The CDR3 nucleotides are TGTGCCAGCAGTTTAGTGGGAAACACCATATATTTT.

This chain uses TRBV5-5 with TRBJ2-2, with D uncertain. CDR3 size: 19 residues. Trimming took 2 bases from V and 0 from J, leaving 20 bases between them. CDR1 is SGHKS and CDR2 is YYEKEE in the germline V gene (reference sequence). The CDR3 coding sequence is TGTGCCAGCAGCTTCCCTAGAGCAATCCCTACCTCGAACACCGGGGAGCTGTTTTTT. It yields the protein CASSFPRAIPTSNTGELFF.

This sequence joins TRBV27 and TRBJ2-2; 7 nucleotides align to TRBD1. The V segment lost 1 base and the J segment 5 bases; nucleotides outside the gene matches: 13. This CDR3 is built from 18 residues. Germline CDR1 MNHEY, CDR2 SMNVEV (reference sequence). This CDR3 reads CASSLLTWTGKYTGELFF. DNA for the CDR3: TGTGCCAGCAGTTTATTGACTTGGACAGGAAAGTATACCGGGGAGCTGTTTTTT.

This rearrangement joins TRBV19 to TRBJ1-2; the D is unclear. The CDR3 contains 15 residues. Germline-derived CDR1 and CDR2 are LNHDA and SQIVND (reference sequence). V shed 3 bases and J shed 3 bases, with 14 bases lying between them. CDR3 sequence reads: CASSISGPQHYGYTF. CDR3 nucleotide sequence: TGTGCCAGTAGTATTTCCGGGCCGCAGCACTATGGCTACACCTTC.

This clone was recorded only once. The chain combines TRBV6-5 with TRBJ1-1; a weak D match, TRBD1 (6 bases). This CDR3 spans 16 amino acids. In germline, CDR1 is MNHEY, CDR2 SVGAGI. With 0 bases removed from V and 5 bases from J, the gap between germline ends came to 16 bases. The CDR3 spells CASSYSTRGRVTEAFF. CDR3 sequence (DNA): TGTGCCAGCAGTTACTCGACCCGGGGGCGCGTAACTGAAGCTTTCTTT.

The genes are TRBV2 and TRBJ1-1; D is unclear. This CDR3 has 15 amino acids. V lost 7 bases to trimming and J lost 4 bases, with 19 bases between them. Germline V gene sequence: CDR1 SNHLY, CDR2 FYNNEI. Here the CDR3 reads CASTASEFGSTEAFF. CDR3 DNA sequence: TGTGCCAGCACTGCCTCGGAATTCGGGAGCACTGAAGCTTTCTTT.

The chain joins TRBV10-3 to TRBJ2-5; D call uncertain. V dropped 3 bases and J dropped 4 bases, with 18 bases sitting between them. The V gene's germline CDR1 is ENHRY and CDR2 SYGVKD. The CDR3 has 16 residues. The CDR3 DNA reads TGTGCCATCAGTGATCCCATGGGTTTGGGCGTAGAGACCCAGTACTTC. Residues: CAISDPMGLGVETQYF.

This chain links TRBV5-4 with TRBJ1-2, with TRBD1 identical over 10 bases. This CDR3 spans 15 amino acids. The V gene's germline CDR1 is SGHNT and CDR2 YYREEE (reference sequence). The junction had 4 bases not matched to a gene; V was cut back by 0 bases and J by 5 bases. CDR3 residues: CASSLGGQGLYGYTF. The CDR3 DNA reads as TGTGCCAGCAGCTTGGGGGGACAGGGGCTATATGGCTACACCTTC.

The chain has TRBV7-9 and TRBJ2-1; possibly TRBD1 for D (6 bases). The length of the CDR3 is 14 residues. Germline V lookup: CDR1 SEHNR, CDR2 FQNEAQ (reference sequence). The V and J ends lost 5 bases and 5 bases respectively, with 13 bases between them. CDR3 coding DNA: TGTGCCAGCAGCCCCTCCGGGACACACAATGAGCAGTTCTTC. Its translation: CASSPSGTHNEQFF.

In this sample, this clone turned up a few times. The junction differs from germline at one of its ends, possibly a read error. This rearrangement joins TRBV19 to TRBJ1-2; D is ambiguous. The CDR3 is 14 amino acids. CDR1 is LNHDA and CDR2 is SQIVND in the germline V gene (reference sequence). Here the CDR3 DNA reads TGTGCCAGTAGTCTAGAAAGCGTCCACTATGGCTACACCTTC. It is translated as CASSLESVHYGYTF.

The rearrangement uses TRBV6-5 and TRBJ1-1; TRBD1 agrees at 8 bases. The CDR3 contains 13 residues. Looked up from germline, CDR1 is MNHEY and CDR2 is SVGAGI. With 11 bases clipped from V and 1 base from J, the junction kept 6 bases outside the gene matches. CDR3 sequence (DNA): TGTGCCTCCAAAGGGACAGGGAACACTGAAGCTTTCTTT. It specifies CASKGTGNTEAFF.

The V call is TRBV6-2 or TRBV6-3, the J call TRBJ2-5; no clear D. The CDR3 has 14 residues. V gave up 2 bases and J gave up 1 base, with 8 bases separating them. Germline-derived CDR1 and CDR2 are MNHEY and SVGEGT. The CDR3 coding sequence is TGTGCCAGCAGTTACGTCCTCCCCCAAGAGACCCAGTACTTC. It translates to CASSYVLPQETQYF.

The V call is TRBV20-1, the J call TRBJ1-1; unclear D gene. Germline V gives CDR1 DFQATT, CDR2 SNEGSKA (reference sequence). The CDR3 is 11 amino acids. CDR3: CSRRGGTEAFF. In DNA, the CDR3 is TGCAGCCGTCGGGGTGGCACTGAAGCTTTCTTT.

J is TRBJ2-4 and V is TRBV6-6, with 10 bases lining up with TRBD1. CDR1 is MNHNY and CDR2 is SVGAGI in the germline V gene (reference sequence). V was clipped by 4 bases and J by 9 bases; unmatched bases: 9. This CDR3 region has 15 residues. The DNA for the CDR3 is TGTGCCAGCAGTTTGGGACAGGGGTCCATTGCCATTCAGTACTTC. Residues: CASSLGQGSIAIQYF.

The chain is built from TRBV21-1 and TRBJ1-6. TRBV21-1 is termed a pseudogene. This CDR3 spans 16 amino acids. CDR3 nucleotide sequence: TGTGCCAGCAGCAAAGTCGACTTACGCGAAAATTCACCCCTCCACTTT. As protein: CASSKVDLRENSPLHF.

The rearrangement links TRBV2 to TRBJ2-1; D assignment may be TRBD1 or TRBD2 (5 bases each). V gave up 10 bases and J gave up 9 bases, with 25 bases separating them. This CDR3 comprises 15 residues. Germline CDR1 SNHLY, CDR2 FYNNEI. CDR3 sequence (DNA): TGTGCCAACCAGGCCGGGACCAGAGGTGGCACTGAGCAGTTCTTC. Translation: CANQAGTRGGTEQFF.